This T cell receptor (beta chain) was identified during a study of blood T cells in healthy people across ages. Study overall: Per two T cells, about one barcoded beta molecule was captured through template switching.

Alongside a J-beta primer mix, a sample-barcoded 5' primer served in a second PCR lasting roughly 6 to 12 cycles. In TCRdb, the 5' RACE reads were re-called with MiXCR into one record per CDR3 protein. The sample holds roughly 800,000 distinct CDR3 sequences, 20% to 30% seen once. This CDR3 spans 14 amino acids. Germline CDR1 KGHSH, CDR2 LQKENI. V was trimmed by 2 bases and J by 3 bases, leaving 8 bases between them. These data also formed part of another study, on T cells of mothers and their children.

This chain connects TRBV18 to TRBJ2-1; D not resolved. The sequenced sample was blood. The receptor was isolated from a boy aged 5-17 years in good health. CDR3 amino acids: CASSPATDYNEQFF. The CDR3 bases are TGTGCCAGCTCACCAGCGACCGACTACAATGAGCAGTTCTTC.